The rows below give T cell receptor beta chains drawn from one sample of a study of T cell responses to AZD1222 COVID-19 vaccine. Assay used: immunoSEQ multiplex PCR; TCRdb lists only in-frame clones, some missing. Of 100,000 to 150,000 clones in the sample, about 90% were seen once. Source: peripheral blood, taken on day 0 of AZD1222 vaccination. The receptors here all came from an adult in good health. Each CDR3 is given with its conserved first and last residue. A D gene is named only where the DNA matches it firmly. Clone size is shown for a subset of rows, as once, few, many or a class of expanded clone.

d_gene: TRBD1; v_gene: TRBV2; j_gene: TRBJ1-2; abundance: NA; CDR3aa: CARPGQGPSNYGYTF; CDR3nt: TGTGCCAGGCCGGGACAGGGGCCTTCTAACTATGGCTACACCTTC
d_gene: TRBD1; v_gene: TRBV19; j_gene: TRBJ2-7; abundance: NA; CDR3aa: CASSIDLSQGAPQGYEQYF; CDR3nt: TGTGCCAGTAGTATAGATCTATCACAGGGGGCGCCCCAAGGCTACGAGCAGTACTTC
d_gene: NA; v_gene: TRBV5-8; j_gene: TRBJ1-5; abundance: NA; CDR3aa: CASSSYQSQHF; CDR3nt: TGTGCCAGCAGCTCTTATCAGTCCCAGCATTTT
d_gene: NA; v_gene: TRBV6-5; j_gene: TRBJ1-1; abundance: NA; CDR3aa: CASSSRLWGRNTEAFF; CDR3nt: TGTGCCAGCAGTTCCCGCTTGTGGGGAAGGAACACTGAAGCTTTCTTT
d_gene: NA; v_gene: TRBV28; j_gene: TRBJ1-1; abundance: NA; CDR3aa: CASRPGVQNTEAFF; CDR3nt: TGTGCCAGCAGACCGGGGGTTCAGAACACTGAAGCTTTCTTT
d_gene: NA; v_gene: TRBV10-3; j_gene: TRBJ1-2; abundance: NA; CDR3aa: CAISESFQNYGYTF; CDR3nt: TGTGCCATCAGTGAGTCGTTTCAGAACTATGGCTACACCTTC
d_gene: NA; v_gene: TRBV11-1; j_gene: TRBJ1-3; abundance: NA; CDR3aa: CASSPSSTSGNTIYF; CDR3nt: TGTGCCAGCAGCCCATCGTCCACCTCTGGAAACACCATATATTTT
d_gene: TRBD1; v_gene: TRBV19; j_gene: TRBJ1-5; abundance: NA; CDR3aa: CASSAGTGGVGQPQHF; CDR3nt: TGTGCCAGTAGTGCCGGGACAGGGGGCGTCGGTCAGCCCCAGCATTTT
d_gene: NA; v_gene: TRBV12-3/TRBV12-4; j_gene: TRBJ2-7; abundance: NA; CDR3aa: CASTATGTYEQYF; CDR3nt: TGTGCCAGCACCGCCACGGGAACCTACGAGCAGTACTTC
d_gene: NA; v_gene: TRBV5-1; j_gene: TRBJ1-1; abundance: NA; CDR3aa: CASSLVSGSGTEAFF; CDR3nt: TGCGCCAGCAGCTTGGTGTCAGGGTCGGGCACTGAAGCTTTCTTT
d_gene: TRBD2; v_gene: TRBV6-5; j_gene: TRBJ2-1; abundance: NA; CDR3aa: CASSQRTSDSEQFF; CDR3nt: TGTGCCAGCAGTCAACGGACTAGCGATAGTGAGCAGTTCTTC
d_gene: TRBD2; v_gene: TRBV28; j_gene: TRBJ2-1; abundance: NA; CDR3aa: CASSPQRGGRAEQFF; CDR3nt: TGTGCCAGCAGTCCGCAGCGGGGGGGCCGGGCTGAGCAGTTCTTC
d_gene: TRBD1; v_gene: TRBV7-2; j_gene: TRBJ2-3; abundance: NA; CDR3aa: CASSLALGGGTDTQYF; CDR3nt: TGTGCCAGCAGCTTAGCGTTAGGGGGCGGCACAGATACGCAGTATTTT
d_gene: NA; v_gene: TRBV27; j_gene: TRBJ1-1; abundance: NA; CDR3aa: CASKTQGTLGNTEAFF; CDR3nt: TGTGCCAGCAAAACCCAGGGGACCCTTGGGAACACTGAAGCTTTCTTT
d_gene: NA; v_gene: TRBV24-1; j_gene: TRBJ2-1; abundance: NA; CDR3aa: CATSDDREANEQFF; CDR3nt: TGTGCCACCAGTGACGACAGGGAGGCCAATGAGCAGTTCTTC
d_gene: NA; v_gene: TRBV27; j_gene: TRBJ2-3; abundance: NA; CDR3aa: CASSLLAVGPDTQYF; CDR3nt: TGTGCCAGCAGTTTATTAGCGGTGGGCCCAGATACGCAGTATTTT
d_gene: NA; v_gene: TRBV25-1; j_gene: TRBJ2-2; abundance: NA; CDR3aa: CASSAGGSGELFF; CDR3nt: TGTGCCAGCAGTGCCGGGGGTTCCGGGGAGCTGTTTTTT
d_gene: NA; v_gene: TRBV7-9; j_gene: TRBJ2-2; abundance: few; CDR3aa: CASTPPGGAYTGELFF; CDR3nt: TGTGCCAGCACCCCCCCCGGGGGCGCTTACACCGGGGAGCTGTTTTTT
d_gene: TRBD1; v_gene: TRBV7-9; j_gene: TRBJ2-1; abundance: NA; CDR3aa: CASSYRTGNNEQFF; CDR3nt: TGTGCCAGCAGCTACCGGACAGGGAACAATGAGCAGTTCTTC
d_gene: NA; v_gene: TRBV4-1; j_gene: TRBJ1-2; abundance: NA; CDR3aa: CASSQDRAFTVGGYTF; CDR3nt: TGCGCCAGCAGCCAAGATCGTGCTTTCACTGTAGGTGGCTACACCTTC
d_gene: NA; v_gene: TRBV5-1; j_gene: TRBJ1-3; abundance: NA; CDR3aa: CASSPGRNLGNTIYF; CDR3nt: TGCGCCAGCAGCCCCGGACGGAACCTTGGAAACACCATATATTTT
d_gene: NA; v_gene: TRBV7-9; j_gene: TRBJ1-5; abundance: NA; CDR3aa: CASSSDGNQPQHF; CDR3nt: TGTGCCAGCAGCTCGGACGGAAATCAGCCCCAGCATTTT
d_gene: TRBD1; v_gene: TRBV2; j_gene: TRBJ1-5; abundance: NA; CDR3aa: CASTRDRGLQPQHF; CDR3nt: TGTGCCAGCACCCGGGACAGGGGCCTACAGCCCCAGCATTTT
d_gene: TRBD1; v_gene: TRBV5-5; j_gene: TRBJ1-5; abundance: once; CDR3aa: CASSLLTGGNQPQHF; CDR3nt: TGTGCCAGCAGCTTGTTGACAGGGGGGAATCAGCCCCAGCATTTT
d_gene: TRBD2; v_gene: TRBV28; j_gene: TRBJ2-7; abundance: NA; CDR3aa: CASRLAGGRYEQYF; CDR3nt: TGTGCCAGCAGGCTAGCGGGGGGCCGCTACGAGCAGTACTTC
d_gene: TRBD2; v_gene: TRBV5-1; j_gene: TRBJ2-3; abundance: NA; CDR3aa: CASSRGDFTDTQYF; CDR3nt: TGCGCCAGCAGCCGGGGGGACTTCACAGATACGCAGTATTTT
d_gene: TRBD2; v_gene: TRBV5-4; j_gene: TRBJ2-2; abundance: NA; CDR3aa: CASSGGSTSGGLNTGELFF; CDR3nt: TGTGCCAGCAGCGGGGGATCGACTAGCGGGGGTCTTAACACCGGGGAGCTGTTTTTT
d_gene: TRBD2; v_gene: TRBV4-2; j_gene: TRBJ2-3; abundance: NA; CDR3aa: CASSQDAQRGGRDTQYF; CDR3nt: TGTGCCAGCAGCCAAGATGCCCAGCGGGGGGGCCGCGATACGCAGTATTTT
d_gene: TRBD2; v_gene: TRBV30; j_gene: TRBJ2-7; abundance: NA; CDR3aa: CAWSGRTSGAAYEQYF; CDR3nt: TGTGCCTGGAGTGGAAGGACTAGCGGGGCCGCCTACGAGCAGTACTTC
d_gene: NA; v_gene: TRBV28; j_gene: TRBJ1-2; abundance: once; CDR3aa: CASSRTRGLYGYTF; CDR3nt: TGTGCCAGCAGTCGAACCCGGGGCCTTTATGGCTACACCTTC
d_gene: TRBD1; v_gene: TRBV6-6; j_gene: TRBJ1-3; abundance: NA; CDR3aa: CASSRRRGQSSGNTIYF; CDR3nt: TGTGCCAGCAGTCGTCGGAGGGGACAGAGCTCTGGAAACACCATATATTTT
d_gene: NA; v_gene: TRBV12-3/TRBV12-4; j_gene: TRBJ1-6; abundance: NA; CDR3aa: CASSYSNSPLHF; CDR3nt: TGTGCCAGCAGTTACAGTAATTCACCCCTCCACTTT
d_gene: NA; v_gene: TRBV5-4; j_gene: TRBJ2-1; abundance: NA; CDR3aa: CASSLTPGEQFF; CDR3nt: TGTGCCAGCAGCCTCACCCCAGGTGAGCAGTTCTTC
d_gene: NA; v_gene: TRBV2; j_gene: TRBJ1-5; abundance: once; CDR3aa: CASSGERQPQHF; CDR3nt: TGTGCCAGCTCGGGGGAGCGGCAGCCCCAGCATTTT
d_gene: NA; v_gene: TRBV6-5; j_gene: TRBJ2-1; abundance: NA; CDR3aa: CASSRQGPTAEEQFF; CDR3nt: TGTGCCAGCAGTAGGCAGGGCCCCACGGCGGAAGAGCAGTTCTTC
d_gene: NA; v_gene: TRBV6-5; j_gene: TRBJ2-7; abundance: NA; CDR3aa: CASSLDKARSYEQYF; CDR3nt: TGTGCCAGCAGCCTCGACAAAGCCCGCTCCTACGAGCAGTACTTC
d_gene: TRBD1; v_gene: TRBV28; j_gene: TRBJ2-7; abundance: NA; CDR3aa: CASSYRGPSSYEQYF; CDR3nt: TGTGCCAGCAGTTACAGGGGGCCGAGCTCCTACGAGCAGTACTTC
d_gene: TRBD1; v_gene: TRBV27; j_gene: TRBJ2-3; abundance: NA; CDR3aa: CASSWGQGTDTQYF; CDR3nt: TGTGCCAGCAGTTGGGGACAGGGCACAGATACGCAGTATTTT
d_gene: TRBD2; v_gene: TRBV3-1/TRBV3-2; j_gene: TRBJ2-2; abundance: NA; CDR3aa: CASSRGLAGTGELFF; CDR3nt: TGTGCCAGCAGCCGAGGACTAGCGGGCACCGGGGAGCTGTTTTTT
d_gene: TRBD1; v_gene: TRBV10-3; j_gene: TRBJ2-5; abundance: few; CDR3aa: CAIRKTGEETQYF; CDR3nt: TGTGCCATCAGAAAAACAGGGGAAGAGACCCAGTACTTC
d_gene: NA; v_gene: TRBV3-1/TRBV3-2; j_gene: TRBJ1-3; abundance: NA; CDR3aa: CASSRGRLSPRPVGNTIYF; CDR3nt: TGTGCCAGCAGCCGTGGGAGGCTCTCCCCTCGTCCTGTTGGAAACACCATATATTTT